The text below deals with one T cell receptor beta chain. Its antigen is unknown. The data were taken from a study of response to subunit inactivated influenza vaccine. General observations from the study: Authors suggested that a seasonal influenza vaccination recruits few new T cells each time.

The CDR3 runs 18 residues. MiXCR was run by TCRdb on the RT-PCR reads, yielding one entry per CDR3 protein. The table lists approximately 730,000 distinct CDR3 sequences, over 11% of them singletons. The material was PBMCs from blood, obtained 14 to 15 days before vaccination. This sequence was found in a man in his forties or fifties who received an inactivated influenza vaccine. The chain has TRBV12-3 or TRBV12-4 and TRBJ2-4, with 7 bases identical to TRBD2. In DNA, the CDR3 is TGTACCATCTGTTTACGCCTCGGTTCTAGCGGAGTCAAAAACATTCAGTACTTC. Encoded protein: CTICLRLGSSGVKNIQYF.